Listed here are 2 T cell receptor beta chains from one sample, sequenced in a study of response to subunit inactivated influenza vaccine. TCRdb independently ran MiXCR on the RT-PCR reads; one entry per CDR3 protein. This table has some 520,000 distinct CDR3 sequences, 16% appearing once. The material was CD4+ T cells sorted from PBMCs, obtained less than 25 months after vaccination. Every receptor here comes from a man between 50 and 75 years old who received an inactivated influenza vaccine.

This clonotype occurred a few times. The J gene is TRBJ2-7, the V gene TRBV27; TRBD2 matches 7 bases. CDR3 length equals 14 residues. Germline V gene data show CDR1 as MNHEY and CDR2 as SMNVEV (reference sequence). V dropped 2 bases and J dropped 3; count of bases not matched to a gene: 4. As DNA, the CDR3 is TGTGCCAGCAGTTTAGCGGGAGCTTACTACGAGCAGTACTTC. Residues: CASSLAGAYYEQYF.

This clonotype has more than one count but fewer than ten. The chain joins TRBV28 to TRBJ2-3, with a tentative D call TRBD2 (5 bases). The CDR3 contains 14 residues. Per germline, CDR1 MDHEN and CDR2 SYDVKM. Trimming removed 6 bases at V and 2 bases at J, with 12 bases between. The CDR3 spells CASSRSGFTDTQYF. Here the CDR3 DNA reads TGTGCCAGCAGCCGAAGCGGATTCACAGATACGCAGTATTTT. Combining the CDR3 with reference TRBV28 and TRBJ2-3 gives the whole variable domain DVKVTQSSRYLVKRTGEKVFLECVQDMDHENMFWYRQDPGLGLRLIYFSYDVKMKEKGDIPEGYSVSREKKERFSLILESASTNQTSMYLCASSRSGFTDTQYFGPGTRLTVL.